This paragraph reports one T cell receptor (beta chain). Its antigen is currently unknown. Only in-frame clones appear in the TCRdb table, and some are missing; sequencing was by immunoSEQ multiplex PCR. Of fewer than 55,000 clones listed, less than 85% are singletons. It was after more than nine days of culture that CD4+ T cells were isolated. A positive SARS-CoV-2 PCR test fell between March and December 2020. Each participant was given two doses of one vaccine (BNT162b2 or mRNA-1273). These data are taken from a study of vaccination effects on CD4 cells after COVID-19. As for the study in general: The median interval between the second dose and post-vaccine sampling was 72 days. Study outcomes and limitations: Few convalescent patients were included, and no early post-infection timepoints were sampled.

The sequence derives from a human donor who had a prior SARS-CoV-2 infection. Sequenced material: CD4+ T cells from PBMCs cultured without peptide, taken after COVID-19 vaccination.

Here the CDR3 reads CASSVSGGGWNTQYF. The CDR3 DNA reads as TGCGCCAGCAGCGTTAGCGGGGGAGGGTGGAATACGCAGTATTTT. The V and J genes are TRBV5-1 and TRBJ2-3, with TRBD2 identical over 9 bases. The junction had 10 bases not matched to a gene; V was cut back by 4 bases and J by 7 bases. The CDR3 totals 15 residues. In germline, CDR1 is SGHRS, CDR2 YFSETQ.